This T cell receptor beta chain was profiled in a study of blood T cell repertoires in COVID-19. Study-level information: COVID-19 samples, acute and convalescent, were from the United States, Italy and Spain. T cells, B-cell-depleted T cells, or PBMCs supplied cDNA or gDNA.

As processed by the authors: By means of reference gene primer amplification, nucleated cell counts were estimated. Libraries were prepared by immunoSEQ multiplex PCR; TCRdb keeps only in-frame clonotypes and omits some of them. That table gives V, J and clone size, and the DNA gave D and trimming. The sample comprises tens of thousands of clones, about 86% of which are singletons, and just under 7% rests with the top ten. This clone was found a few times. This receptor was taken from a man in his forties or fifties with active COVID-19. Source material: peripheral blood.

Written as DNA, the CDR3 is TGTGCCAGCAGCTTAGTGACGGGGAGTTTCACCGGGGAGCTGTTTTTT. Translation gives CASSLVTGSFTGELFF. The gene calls are TRBV7-9 and TRBJ2-2, with D perhaps matching TRBD2 (5 bases). Trimming left V 1 base short and J 4 bases short, with 13 bases between. CDR1 SEHNR and CDR2 FQNEAQ come from the germline V gene (reference sequence). The CDR3 covers 16 residues.